Each of the 5 T cell receptor beta chains below was sequenced from the same sample in a study of CD8+ T cells in alopecia areata (dated by TCRdb to the late 2010s). The method behind the library was the immunoSEQ multiplex PCR assay. For TCR sequencing, RNA was extracted from every sample and reverse transcribed into cDNA to serve as template. Held by TCRdb, this immuneACCESS table contains in-frame sequences only and omits some clones. Under half of the omission traces to an unresolved V gene where checked; the cause of the rest is unknown. The sample profile shows 130,000 to 150,000 clones; 87% of them were found once. The top ten clones comprise more than 13% of the sample. The meaning of the sample's time point label: baseline before oral tofacitinib. Here the sequenced sample was CD8+ T cells sorted from blood, taken at week 0. The source is a human donor with alopecia areata.

This rearrangement joins TRBV5-4 to TRBJ2-2; unclear D gene. With 9 bases removed from V and 0 bases from J, the gap between germline ends came to 6 bases. The CDR3 covers 12 residues. Germline loops: CDR1 SGHNT, CDR2 YYREEE (reference sequence). CDR3 sequence reads: CATLSNTGELFF. The CDR3 DNA reads as TGTGCCACTTTATCGAACACCGGGGAGCTGTTTTTT.

V usage is TRBV27 and J usage is TRBJ1-2, with D possibly TRBD1 on 6 matching bases. The CDR3 is made up of 15 amino acids. Germline V gives CDR1 MNHEY, CDR2 SMNVEV (reference sequence). V lost 5 bases and J lost 3, with 16 bases in between. The CDR3 is CASSRTPRGYYGYTF. The CDR3 DNA is TGTGCCAGCAGTCGAACCCCCAGGGGCTACTATGGCTACACCTTC.

V is TRBV7-6 and J is TRBJ2-7, with TRBD2 matching over 7 bases. The CDR3 spans 15 residues. Germline lookup yields CDR1 SGHVS and CDR2 FNYEAQ. The J segment lost 3 bases and the V segment lost 3 bases, leaving 8 bases of the junction unmatched. The CDR3 protein is CASSLSAGALYEQYF. The DNA for the CDR3 is TGTGCCAGCAGCTTGAGTGCGGGAGCCCTCTACGAGCAGTACTTC. The variable domain in full, completed from reference TRBV7-6 and TRBJ2-7, reads GAGVSQSPRYKVTKRGQDVALRCDPISGHVSLYWYRQALGQGPEFLTYFNYEAQQDKSGLPNDRFSAERPEGSISTLTIQRTEQRDSAMYRCASSLSAGALYEQYFGPGTRLTVT.

The gene calls are TRBV21-1 and TRBJ2-7. TRBV21-1 is a documented pseudogene. This CDR3 comprises 18 residues. CDR3 amino acids: CASSKGVVAIDPTYEQYF. The CDR3 region has the DNA TGTGCCAGCAGCAAAGGGGTAGTGGCTATCGACCCCACCTACGAGCAGTACTTC.

V is TRBV6-1 and J is TRBJ2-1; D is unclear. The CDR3 sequence is 12 residues long. Trimming took off 2 bases at V and 7 bases at J, with 6 bases between the two ends. Per the germline V gene, CDR1 is MNHNS and CDR2 is SASEGT. The CDR3 here is CASSEFENEQFF. CDR3 nucleotide sequence: TGTGCCAGCAGTGAATTTGAGAATGAGCAGTTCTTC.